What follows are 23 T cell receptor beta chains derived from one specimen sequenced in a study of shared clonotypes between healthy human individuals. The protocol was immunoSEQ multiplex PCR, while the TCRdb copy is restricted to in-frame clones and leaves out a portion. The sample holds hundreds of thousands of clones, 75% to 85% seen once. The sample consisted of PBMCs. The source of these receptors is a woman in her forties in good health. Some clones in this sample may be carry-over from other donors' samples.

V usage is TRBV5-1 and J usage is TRBJ2-1, with D perhaps matching TRBD1 or TRBD2 (7 bases each). V was cut by 1 base and J by 3 bases, with 14 bases left in between. This CDR3 is 16 amino acids long. Germline V gene lookup returns CDR1 SGHRS and CDR2 YFSETQ. CDR3 in DNA: TGCGCCAGCAGCTTGATCCCCAGGGGGGGCTACAATGAGCAGTTCTTC. The encoded protein is CASSLIPRGGYNEQFF.

This clone was recorded many times. The sample contains more than one DNA sequence encoding this CDR3. This rearrangement joins TRBV12-5 to TRBJ1-2; 7 bases are a match to TRBD1. Trimming took 4 bases from V and 5 from J; bases not matched to a gene: 7. Germline loops: CDR1 LGHNT, CDR2 FRNRAP. The CDR3 sequence is 14 residues long. The CDR3 nucleotides read TGTGCTAGTGGTTCCTCCGACAGGGATTATGGCTACACCTTC. It encodes CASGSSDRDYGYTF.

J is TRBJ1-4 and V is TRBV5-1; unclear D gene. This CDR3 is 13 amino acids long. From germline, CDR1 is SGHRS and CDR2 YFSETQ. V dropped 6 bases and J dropped 5 bases, with 11 bases sitting between them. The CDR3 sequence is CASTLGSNEKLFF. The CDR3 DNA is TGCGCCAGCACCCTTGGGAGCAATGAAAAACTGTTTTTT. The entire variable domain, with the rest obtained from reference TRBV5-1 and TRBJ1-4, is as follows: KAGVTQTPRYLIKTRGQQVTLSCSPISGHRSVSWYQQTPGQGLQFLFEYFSETQRNKGNFPGRFSGRQFSNSRSEMNVSTLELGDSALYLCASTLGSNEKLFFGSGTQLSVL.

The rearrangement links TRBV29-1 to TRBJ2-7, with 7 bases identical to TRBD1. The V gene's germline CDR1 is SQVTM and CDR2 ANQGSEA. CDR3 length equals 16 residues. V was pared by 5 bases and J by 0 bases, with 13 bases of the junction left unmatched. The CDR3 coding sequence is TGCAGCGTTCAAGGGGGCGAGCGGTGGAGCTCCTACGAGCAGTACTTC. This codes for CSVQGGERWSSYEQYF.

This clone appeared once. The chain is built from TRBV18 and TRBJ1-1, with no clear D. Trimming cost V 4 bases and J 5 bases, with 20 bases left between them. The CDR3 has 16 amino acids. Germline V gene lookup returns CDR1 KGHSH and CDR2 LQKENI. The CDR3 region has the DNA TGTGCCAGCTCACTAATTGGACCGGGAGGGAAAACTGAAGCTTTCTTT. It encodes CASSLIGPGGKTEAFF.

This clone was detected a few times. This chain links TRBV28 with TRBJ1-2, with TRBD1 matching 9 bases. The CDR3 extends over 15 amino acids. V lost 3 bases to trimming and J lost 7 bases; unmatched junction nucleotides: 9. CDR1 and CDR2 (germline): MDHEN, SYDVKM. As DNA, the CDR3 is TGTGCCAGCAGTTTGGGATCACAGGGGGCGACTGGCTACACCTTC. Amino acid sequence: CASSLGSQGATGYTF.

The table lists this clone with a count of one. The chain links TRBV18 to TRBJ2-7; unclear D gene. There are 13 residues in the CDR3. The germline CDR1 and CDR2 sequences are KGHSH and LQKENI. With 1 base removed from V and 3 bases from J, the gap between germline ends came to 7 bases. CDR3 loop: CASSPRSHYEQYF. In DNA form, the CDR3 reads TGTGCCAGCTCACCACGGAGTCACTACGAGCAGTACTTC.

V gene TRBV18 combines with J gene TRBJ2-1; possible D gene TRBD2, 6 bases. The CDR3 sequence is 15 residues long. Germline values: CDR1 KGHSH, CDR2 LQKENI. Trimming shortened V by 3 bases and J by 0 bases, and 9 bases separated the two germline ends. The CDR3 loop reads CASSPYGGSYNEQFF. The CDR3 DNA reads TGTGCCAGCTCACCCTACGGGGGCTCCTACAATGAGCAGTTCTTC.

The chain carries TRBV10-1 and TRBJ2-1; 16 nucleotides line up with TRBD2. V shed 3 bases and J 7 bases; nucleotides not matched to a gene: 3. There are 16 residues in the CDR3. Germline V gene data show CDR1 as WNHNN and CDR2 as SYGVQD (reference sequence). The CDR3 sequence: CASSDSGLAGGNEQFF. In DNA form, the CDR3 reads TGCGCCAGCAGTGATTCGGGACTAGCGGGAGGGAATGAGCAGTTCTTC.

The chain couples TRBV5-5 to TRBJ1-1; D perhaps matches TRBD1 (6 bases). The CDR3 extends over 14 amino acids. Trimming stripped 4 bases from V and 1 base from J, with 11 bases between. In germline, CDR1 is SGHKS, CDR2 YYEKEE (reference sequence). In nucleotides, the CDR3 is TGTGCCAGCAGCCTACTACAGGGGAACACTGAAGCTTTCTTT. Its translation: CASSLLQGNTEAFF. The whole variable domain, filled in from reference TRBV5-5 and TRBJ1-1, reads DAGVTQSPTHLIKTRGQQVTLRCSPISGHKSVSWYQQVLGQGPQFIFQYYEKEERGRGNFPDRFSARQFPNYSSELNVNALLLGDSALYLCASSLLQGNTEAFFGQGTRLTVV.

The chain's CDR3 is CSARPYNEQFF. The CDR3, as DNA: TGCAGTGCTAGACCGTACAATGAGCAGTTCTTC. This chain uses TRBV20-1 with TRBJ2-1; D is ambiguous. V was clipped by 2 bases and J by 4 bases, with 3 bases between them. The CDR3 runs to 11 residues. CDR1 and CDR2 (germline): DFQATT, SNEGSKA (reference sequence).

The chain is built from TRBV28 and TRBJ2-1; 7 bases fit TRBD2. CDR3 length equals 14 residues. Germline CDR1 reads MDHEN; CDR2 reads SYDVKM. J was trimmed by 10 bases and V by 8 bases; bases with no gene match: 14. The chain's CDR3 is CASHSAGVSGEQFF. CDR3 sequence (DNA): TGTGCCAGCCACTCCGCGGGAGTGTCGGGCGAGCAGTTCTTC.

This clone was counted a single time. The chain recombines TRBV7-3 with TRBJ1-1; D is unclear. Trimming stripped 6 bases from V and 3 bases from J, with 11 bases between. The CDR3 contains 13 residues. From germline, CDR1 is SGHTA and CDR2 FQGTGA. The CDR3 loop is CASRLGRDTEAFF. The CDR3 region has the DNA TGTGCCAGCAGATTGGGGAGGGACACTGAAGCTTTCTTT.

The rearrangement links TRBV2 to TRBJ1-5; D may be TRBD1 (5 bases). V was clipped by 5 bases and J by 4 bases, with 9 bases between them. The germline V gene encodes CDR1 SNHLY and CDR2 FYNNEI. The CDR3 sequence is 13 residues long. For the CDR3, the DNA is TGTGCCAGCAGTCAAGACAGTAATCAGCCCCAGCATTTT. The encoded protein is CASSQDSNQPQHF.

V is TRBV27 and J is TRBJ2-7; weak D call: TRBD1 (5 bases). The CDR3 has 14 amino acids. Germline lookup yields CDR1 MNHEY and CDR2 SMNVEV (reference sequence). Trimming removed 5 bases at V and 5 bases at J, with 16 bases between. In DNA form, the CDR3 reads TGTGCCAGCAGTCCGAAGAAAGGGGTGAACGAGCAGTACTTC. Amino acid sequence: CASSPKKGVNEQYF.

The rearrangement links TRBV4-3 to TRBJ2-3; 7 bases are shared with TRBD1. Germline CDR1 reads LGHNA; CDR2 reads YSLEER. With 0 bases clipped from V and 7 bases from J, the junction kept 7 bases outside the gene matches. This CDR3 has 15 amino acids. CDR3 amino acids: CASSQDQQGVYTQYF. The CDR3 nucleotides are TGCGCCAGCAGCCAAGATCAGCAGGGGGTGTATACGCAGTATTTT.

The chain employs TRBV27 and TRBJ2-2; TRBD1 agrees at 10 bases. This CDR3 has 18 residues. The V segment lost 4 bases and the J segment 0 bases; nucleotides outside the gene matches: 8. Per the germline V gene, CDR1 is MNHEY and CDR2 is SMNVEV (reference sequence). The CDR3 region has the DNA TGTGCCAGCAGTTCGGGGACAGGGGACCCCTCGAACACCGGGGAGCTGTTTTTT. Its translation is CASSSGTGDPSNTGELFF.

To note about this clone: Within the sample, other DNA sequences also encode this same CDR3. V usage is TRBV2 and J usage is TRBJ2-7, with 7 bases fitting TRBD1. The junction had 16 bases not matched to a gene; V was cut back by 5 bases and J by 6 bases. The CDR3 is 16 amino acids. The germline V gene encodes CDR1 SNHLY and CDR2 FYNNEI. The CDR3 loop reads CASSPNQRTGRSEQYF. For the CDR3, the DNA is TGTGCCAGCAGTCCCAACCAACGGACAGGCCGCAGCGAGCAGTACTTC. The variable domain in full, completed from reference TRBV2 and TRBJ2-7, reads EPEVTQTPSHQVTQMGQEVILRCVPISNHLYFYWYRQILGQKVEFLVSFYNNEISEKSEIFDDQFSVERPDGSNFTLKIRSTKLEDSAMYFCASSPNQRTGRSEQYFGPGTRLTVT.

The genes are TRBV28 and TRBJ2-6; D unresolved. V lost 8 bases and J 2 bases, leaving 7 bases between the germline ends. The CDR3 has 13 residues. From germline, CDR1 is MDHEN and CDR2 SYDVKM. In nucleotides, the CDR3 is TGTGCCAGCCTTACTACTGGGGCCAACGTCCTGACTTTC. Its translation: CASLTTGANVLTF. Filled out from reference TRBV28 and TRBJ2-6, the complete variable domain reads DVKVTQSSRYLVKRTGEKVFLECVQDMDHENMFWYRQDPGLGLRLIYFSYDVKMKEKGDIPEGYSVSREKKERFSLILESASTNQTSMYLCASLTTGANVLTFGAGSRLTVL.

Remarks on this clone: The same CDR3 also results from other DNA sequences found in this sample. The V and J genes are TRBV18 and TRBJ2-3, with 10 positions matching TRBD2. V gave up 2 bases and J gave up 4 bases; unmatched junction bases: 6. There are 16 residues in the CDR3. Germline V gene sequence: CDR1 KGHSH, CDR2 LQKENI. The chain's CDR3 is CASSPGLAGVADTQYF. CDR3 DNA: TGTGCCAGCTCACCAGGCCTAGCGGGAGTGGCAGATACGCAGTATTTT.

This clone was detected only a few times. In the same sample, other DNA sequences code for this CDR3. The chain has TRBV2 and TRBJ1-6, with D tentatively TRBD1 (6 bases). The CDR3 length is 14 residues. Germline CDR1 reads SNHLY; CDR2 reads FYNNEI. V gave up 7 bases and J gave up 7 bases, with 14 bases separating them. The CDR3 loop is CASTADRTNSPLHF. CDR3 sequence (DNA): TGTGCCAGCACCGCCGACAGGACCAATTCACCCCTCCACTTT.

The chain has TRBV30 and TRBJ1-5; 7 bases map to TRBD1. Germline loops: CDR1 GTSNPN, CDR2 SVGIG (reference sequence). V gave up 0 bases and J gave up 5 bases; unmatched junction bases: 4. CDR3 length: 14 amino acids. The CDR3 DNA sequence: TGTGCCTGGAGTGTCGGGACAGTTGATCAGCCCCAGCATTTT. Translation: CAWSVGTVDQPQHF. Full variable domain (missing parts from reference TRBV30 and TRBJ1-5): SQTIHQWPATLVQPVGSPLSLECTVEGTSNPNLYWYRQAAGRGLQLLFYSVGIGQISSEVPQNLSASRPQDRQFILSSKKLLLSDSGFYLCAWSVGTVDQPQHFGDGTRLSIL.

This clone was seen repeatedly, ten times or more. This chain connects TRBV2 to TRBJ2-1; D is ambiguous. Germline V lookup: CDR1 SNHLY, CDR2 FYNNEI. This CDR3 has 14 residues. V lost 2 bases and J lost 7, with 12 bases in between. The CDR3 is CASSERWEGNEQFF. The CDR3 nucleotides are TGTGCCAGCAGTGAAAGGTGGGAAGGGAATGAGCAGTTCTTC.